Included here is one T cell receptor (beta chain) sequence, with context. The sample holds many counts of this clonotype. Its specific antigen is unknown. No much larger clone exists at a distance of one base, and base qualities are not known. This entry belongs to a study of CD8 T cells in ankylosing spondylitis listed by TCRdb under 2017. Study-level background: The study set out to find disease-linked TCR variants by profiling T cell receptor beta repertoires in ankylosing spondylitis patients and healthy donors. The whole study cohort included 95 to 130 healthy donors and over 20 ankylosing spondylitis patients. Peripheral blood was sampled, and synovial fluid was also collected from ankylosing spondylitis patients. Broader findings and caveats from the paper: A TCR beta motif made up of 7 to 9 highly homologous amino acid variants appeared to be characteristic of blood from ankylosing spondylitis patients. Some TCR beta motif variants had previously been reported in synovial fluid and blood of reactive arthritis patients, which suggested common disease-initiation mechanisms. The disease-linked clones had a CD8+ phenotype and were found at relatively low frequencies in peripheral blood. Significant enrichment of the disease-linked clones was reported in matched synovial fluid samples from ankylosing spondylitis patients.

Reads for this sample came from an Illumina HiSeq 2500. Quantitative 5'-RACE with molecular barcodes was the method used to prepare the TCR beta libraries. Per the authors' processing: A new computational method based on a probabilistic model of VDJ rearrangement was used to identify disease-linked TCR variants. TCRdb applied fastp at Q25 and MiXCR to the public reads, then kept only in-frame beta chains. Every distinct CDR3 protein forms one entry, paired with its most common genes and DNA. TCRdb, rather than the study authors, made the V and J calls. The sample table records about 540,000 distinct CDR3 sequences; about 13% of these occur just once. About 6.8% of the sample is taken by the ten largest. Per the germline V gene (reference sequence), LNHNV is the CDR1 and YYDKDF is the CDR2. The CDR3 measures 14 amino acids from cysteine to phenylalanine. Just CDR3 DNA is preserved here, 42 bases in frame from base 1. Trimming leaves V shorter by 5 bases and J shorter by 5 bases, with the junction holding 5 bases beyond the gene matches.

The sequencing sample was made of blood, either unsorted or a sorted T cell fraction (not recorded which). Here the chain combines TRBV15 and TRBJ1-4, with TRBD1 identical over 7 junction bases. This clonotype was sampled from a male donor with ankylosing spondylitis. The DNA sequence follows: TGTGCCACCAGCGGCTCGACAGGGAATGAAAAACTGTTTTTT. The translation is CATSGSTGNEKLFF.